Presented here are 10 T cell receptor beta chains from one specimen sequenced in a study of low-dose radiotherapy and immunotherapy resistance in tumors. Alpha and beta chains were covered, as first-strand cDNA relied on TRAV- and TRBV-specific primers. TCRs were amplified for approximately 22 PCR cycles with a constant-region primer and V-primer adapter. One entry per CDR3 protein, called by TCRdb with MiXCR from the reads. This sample has about 12,000 distinct CDR3 sequences, with 76% found just once. The receptor set was obtained from a human donor with advanced metastatic prostate, ovarian, gallbladder or colorectal cancer (not recorded which). This table probably holds off-target reads from a library built for another chain.

V and J are TRBV5-6 and TRBJ2-1; 12 bases line up with TRBD2. V lost 5 bases to trimming and J lost 0 bases; unmatched junction nucleotides: 9. The CDR3 spans 18 residues. The V gene's germline CDR1 is SGHDT and CDR2 YYEEEE. For the CDR3, the DNA is TGTGCCAGCAGTCCCACGACTAGCGGGGGTTACTCCTACAATGAGCAGTTCTTC. Its protein is CASSPTTSGGYSYNEQFF.

This chain uses TRBV2 with TRBJ2-1; 10 nucleotides agree with TRBD2. CDR1 is SNHLY, CDR2 FYNNEI, per germline. V dropped 6 bases and J dropped 3; count of bases not matched to a gene: 5. This CDR3 has 15 amino acids. The DNA for the CDR3 is TGTGCCAGCAGCGGACTAGCGGAGATCTACAATGAGCAGTTCTTC. Translation: CASSGLAEIYNEQFF.

This chain connects TRBV28 to TRBJ2-1, with TRBD2 as a possible D gene (5 bases). The V end lost 2 bases, the J end lost 10 bases, and 18 bases lay between the germline ends. CDR3 length: 15 amino acids. Germline CDR1 and CDR2: MDHEN and SYDVKM. DNA of the CDR3: TGTGCCAGCAGTTTAGGAGCGGTCGGAAGCTGGGAGCAGTTCTTC. Translating gives CASSLGAVGSWEQFF.

This CDR3 reads CASTLFGGRAYNEQFF. CDR3 nucleotides: TGTGCCAGCACTTTGTTTGGCGGGAGGGCCTACAATGAGCAGTTCTTC. This sequence joins TRBV5-4 and TRBJ2-1; the match to TRBD2 covers 9 bases. Unmatched junction bases numbered 9, after V lost 6 bases and J lost 2 bases. The CDR3 runs to 16 residues. Germline CDR1 and CDR2: SGHNT and YYREEE (reference sequence).

In this sample, this clonotype turned up once. The chain employs TRBV28 and TRBJ1-2; 7 nucleotides align to TRBD1. In germline, CDR1 is MDHEN, CDR2 SYDVKM. Unmatched junction bases numbered 10, after V lost 2 bases and J lost 7 bases. The CDR3 is 15 residues long. CDR3 DNA: TGTGCCAGCAGTTTAATAGATGGAGGGGGCCGTGGCTACACCTTC. Encoded protein: CASSLIDGGGRGYTF.

This clonotype occurred once. This rearrangement joins TRBV30 to TRBJ2-1; 8 nucleotides agree with TRBD1. Losses at the gene ends were 3 bases for V and 10 bases for J; bases not matched to a gene: 5. The CDR3 length is 12 residues. Germline V gene sequence: CDR1 GTSNPN, CDR2 SVGIG (reference sequence). CDR3 coding DNA: TGTGCCTGGAGGTACAGGGGGGAGGAGCAGTTCTTC. This gives the protein CAWRYRGEEQFF.

The V call is TRBV12-3 or TRBV12-4, the J call TRBJ1-1; D may be TRBD1 (6 bases). The V and J ends lost 4 bases and 3 bases respectively, with 12 bases between them. The CDR3 has 14 amino acids. The CDR3 region is CASSSRYRDTEAFF. The CDR3 DNA reads as TGTGCCAGCAGTTCACGGTACAGGGACACTGAAGCTTTCTTT.

This sequence joins TRBV30 and TRBJ2-1; TRBD2 matches at 15 bases. Germline CDR1 and CDR2: GTSNPN and SVGIG (reference sequence). J was trimmed by 15 bases and V by 4 bases; bases with no gene match: 7. The CDR3 contains 13 residues. The CDR3 DNA follows: TGTGCCTGGATCGGACTAGCGGGAGGGGGGCTGTTCTTC. It codes for CAWIGLAGGGLFF.

This clonotype came up once. This chain uses TRBV2 with TRBJ2-7, with a tentative D call TRBD2 (7 bases). This CDR3 spans 14 amino acids. Germline assignment: CDR1 SNHLY and CDR2 FYNNEI. Between the trimmed V and J ends, which lost 8 bases and 0 bases, there was a span of 14 bases. CDR3 in amino acids: CASGRDKSSYEQYF. CDR3 nucleotides: TGTGCCAGCGGGAGGGACAAGAGCTCCTACGAGCAGTACTTC.

The J gene is TRBJ1-1, the V gene TRBV6-4; D possibly corresponds to TRBD1 (5 bases). Germline V gene lookup returns CDR1 MRHNA and CDR2 SNTAGT. CDR3 size: 14 residues. Deletions cut 7 bases from V and 5 bases from J, with 17 bases between. The CDR3 is CASIPQEKNTEAFF. In DNA form, the CDR3 reads TGTGCCAGCATACCACAGGAAAAGAATACTGAAGCTTTCTTT.